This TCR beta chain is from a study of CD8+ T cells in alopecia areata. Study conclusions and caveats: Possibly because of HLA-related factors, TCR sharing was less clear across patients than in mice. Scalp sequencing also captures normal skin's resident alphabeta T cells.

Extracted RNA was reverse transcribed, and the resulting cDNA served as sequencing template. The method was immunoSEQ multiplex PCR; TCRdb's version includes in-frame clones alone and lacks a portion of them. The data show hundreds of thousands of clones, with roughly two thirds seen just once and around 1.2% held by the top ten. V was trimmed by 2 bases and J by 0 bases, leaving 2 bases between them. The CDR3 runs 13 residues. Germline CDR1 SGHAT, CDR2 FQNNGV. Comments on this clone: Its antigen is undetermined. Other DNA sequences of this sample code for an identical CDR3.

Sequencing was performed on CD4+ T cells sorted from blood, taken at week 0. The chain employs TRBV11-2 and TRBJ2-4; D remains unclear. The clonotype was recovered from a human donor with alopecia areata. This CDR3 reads CASSLRAKNIQYF. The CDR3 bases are TGTGCCAGCAGCTTACGAGCCAAAAACATTCAGTACTTC.